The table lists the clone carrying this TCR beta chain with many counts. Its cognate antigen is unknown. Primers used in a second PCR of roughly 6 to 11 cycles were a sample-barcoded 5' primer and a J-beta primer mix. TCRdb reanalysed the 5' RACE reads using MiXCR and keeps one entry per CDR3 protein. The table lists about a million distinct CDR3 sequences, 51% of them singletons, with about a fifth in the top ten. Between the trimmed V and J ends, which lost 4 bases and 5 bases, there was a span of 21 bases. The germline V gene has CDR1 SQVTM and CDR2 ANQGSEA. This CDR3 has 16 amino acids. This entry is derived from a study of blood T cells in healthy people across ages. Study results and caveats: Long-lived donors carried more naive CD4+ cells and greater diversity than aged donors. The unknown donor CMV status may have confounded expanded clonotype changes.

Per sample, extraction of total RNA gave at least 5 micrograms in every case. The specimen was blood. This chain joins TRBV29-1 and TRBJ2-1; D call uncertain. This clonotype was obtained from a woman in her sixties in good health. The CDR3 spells CSVVVPFVVPNNEQFF. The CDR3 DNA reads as TGCAGCGTTGTTGTCCCCTTCGTGGTACCGAACAATGAGCAGTTCTTC.